This T cell receptor (beta chain) was captured in a study of blood T cell repertoires in COVID-19 (dated by TCRdb to between 2020 and 2021). Context from the whole study: The collaborator samples originated in the United States, Italy and Spain and spanned the acute and convalescent phases of COVID-19. Deeply sampled blood TCRbeta repertoires from subjects exposed to, actively infected with, or recovered from COVID-19 were included in the dataset. The material from the prospective study consisted of cDNA or gDNA derived from T cells, B-cell-depleted T cells, or PBMCs. Where available, HLA class I and class II types were obtained from metadata supplied by the sample provider rather than from assay-based typing. A de-identified subject ID, COVID-19 status, age in years and sex were almost always included in the sample metadata. The repertoires were released in a freely available public database intended as a resource for research on the immune response to SARS-CoV-2. Samples came from the ongoing ImmuneRACE study (first 160 participants) plus 1,254 subjects from 6 global collaborators. Results and caveats for the whole study, not just this receptor: Clinical and demographic metadata were provided uncurated, with the amount varying by source and participant.

TCRbeta CDR3 regions were amplified from genomic DNA using the immunoSEQ Assay, a bias-controlled multiplex PCR. Processing in the source paper ran as follows. Within the assay, amplification of reference gene primers was used to estimate how many nucleated cells each sample contained. To quantify the absolute abundance of each unique TCRbeta CDR3 rearrangement, sequence reads were collapsed and filtered. For each sample, productive Simpson clonality was calculated as the square root of Simpson's diversity index over productive rearrangements. The clones in this table, taken by TCRdb from immuneACCESS, are in-frame only. Not every clone is retained; where verified, under half of the shortfall comes from an unresolved V gene, and the cause of the rest is unknown. That table gives V, J and clone size, and the DNA gave D and trimming. The sample table lists approximately 30,000 clones, approximately 81% of them with a count of one. The ten largest clonotypes hold more than 45% of the sample.

A word on this clone: What this receptor recognizes is not known. Base qualities are not provided; no much larger clone lies one nucleotide away.

The CDR1 and CDR2 encoded by the germline V gene are ENHRY and SYGVKD. A distance of 11 bases separates the germline ends of V and J, which lose 3 bases and 6 bases respectively. From the cysteine through the phenylalanine, the CDR3 covers 14 amino acids. This entry keeps only the CDR3 DNA: 42 bases, framed from base 1. Collaborating institutions collected whole blood in K2EDTA tubes following their own protocols. For TCRbeta analysis, collaborators shipped samples in one of three forms: frozen whole blood, isolated PBMCs, or DNA extracted from either of those sample types. Sequencing input: peripheral blood. The sequence is built from TRBV10-3 and TRBJ2-2, with no reliable assignment of the D segment. This clonotype was obtained from a man aged 50-60 years with active or convalescent COVID-19. This receptor has the CDR3 CAISDDEPAGELFF. At the DNA level, the sequence is TGTGCCATCAGTGATGATGAGCCGGCCGGGGAGCTGTTTTTT.